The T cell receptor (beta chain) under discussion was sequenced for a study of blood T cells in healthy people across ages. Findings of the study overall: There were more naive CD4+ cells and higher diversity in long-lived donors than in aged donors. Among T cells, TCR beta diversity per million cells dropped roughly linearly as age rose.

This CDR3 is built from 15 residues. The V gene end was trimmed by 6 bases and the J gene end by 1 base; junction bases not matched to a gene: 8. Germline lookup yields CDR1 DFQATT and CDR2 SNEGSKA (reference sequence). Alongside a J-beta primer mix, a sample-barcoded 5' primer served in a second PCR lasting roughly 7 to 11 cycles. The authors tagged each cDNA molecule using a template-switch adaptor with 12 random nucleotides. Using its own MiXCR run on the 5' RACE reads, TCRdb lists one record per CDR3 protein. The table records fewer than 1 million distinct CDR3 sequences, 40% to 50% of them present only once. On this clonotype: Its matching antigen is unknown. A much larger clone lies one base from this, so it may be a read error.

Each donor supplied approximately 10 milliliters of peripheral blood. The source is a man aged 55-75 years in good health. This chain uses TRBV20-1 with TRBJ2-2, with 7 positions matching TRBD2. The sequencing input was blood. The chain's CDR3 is CSAPGRVGNTGELFF. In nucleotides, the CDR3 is TGCAGTGCACCGGGGAGGGTTGGGAACACCGGGGAGCTGTTTTTT.